This T cell receptor (beta chain) was found in a study of cytomegalovirus exposure and HLA in healthy donors listed by TCRdb under 2017. Background for the entire study: In an earlier analysis of under 750 of the donors, roughly 300 Gb of sequence data and approximately 100 million unique TCR beta sequences from about 180 million T cells were reported. To decide whether each TCR beta V gene segment behaved as functional or pseudogenic, an earlier analysis of fewer than 750 of the donors relied on high-throughput TCR beta sequencing. Roughly 300 gigabases of sequencing data and approximately 80 million unique TCR sequences were included in an early release covering roughly 600 HLA-typed donors. Among roughly 370 genotyped donors of the cohort, an average of around 240,000 unique TCR beta nucleotide sequences were sequenced per donor, around 18% of them non-productive. The study aimed to test whether cataloging public T cell receptors could reveal signatures of past pathogen exposure. A later analysis re-analyzed previously published TCR beta repertoires from hundreds of donors and added high-resolution HLA genotyping to study TCR occurrence patterns. In a later genetic analysis, genome-wide SNP genotypes for about 55% of the 666 donors were used, and that subset was treated as a discovery cohort. Rather than drawing on any new phenotypic data, the later analysis identified candidate immune exposures from TCR beta sequences and the way those sequences occurred across donors. Among the roughly 390 genotyped donors, around 81% belonged to the genetic ancestry cluster associated with self-reported Caucasian donors. All discovery cohort repertoires had been generated using a single sequencing platform. Besides the first cohort of around 700 subjects, a separate validation cohort made up of 120 different subjects was used. The study profiled the T cell repertoires of about 720 subjects by immunosequencing and related them to cytomegalovirus serostatus. Roughly 5 DR-DQ haplotypes were handled as single units for association and clustering, since linkage in the cohort was strong. Typing coverage varied by locus: roughly 629-640 donors for A, B, C, DRB1 and DQB1; 500 to 550 for DQA1; over 600 for DPA1; approximately 470 for DPB1. The study combined high-throughput TCR immunosequencing, statistical association of individual TCRs with disease status, and machine learning to predict cytomegalovirus infection status. Both class I and class II loci were covered by HLA typing, at four-digit resolution. Donor age, sex, ethnicity and CMV serostatus were compiled alongside the repertoire data. The investigation overall reported the following: CMV serostatus was the only immune exposure information available for the cohort. The presence/absence analyses assumed that sequencing depth was roughly uniform across donors, and that assumption may not be true. A later analysis found that TCR association rates varied across HLA loci, with DRB1 alleles showing the most associated TCRs and HLA-C alleles the fewest. Linkage disequilibrium might explain the correlated functional status among segregating V segments, but an unknown experimental factor could not be ruled out. In an earlier analysis of approximately 590 of the donors, most TCR beta V segments were observed in productive rearrangements about 90% or about 30% of the time, broadly matching IMGT annotations. A later analysis found that HLA-associated TCR beta chains were more clonally expanded and had lower generation probabilities than equally common non-associated chains. Some IMGT-functional V segments, including TRBV6-2 and TRBV6-3, could not be told apart with the 87-base-pair reads, so those segments were excluded. Across donors, most TCR sequences were observed very rarely, whereas some public TCRs were present in many individuals. In the study, approximately 160 TCR beta chains were listed as associated with cytomegalovirus. A cluster of highly shared sequence variants was judged likely to represent a technical artifact of the sequencing pipeline. In both the original and validation cohorts, the classifier was reported to diagnose cytomegalovirus status with high specificity and sensitivity. A further reported finding was that TCR beta sequences accurately predicted the HLA-A and HLA-B alleles for most subjects in the first cohort. When HLA alleles, especially DR and DQ, strongly co-occurred, TCR associations were difficult to assign to individual alleles. A few of the identified cytomegalovirus-associated TCR beta chains were confirmed in vitro to be specific for cytomegalovirus antigens. Over 15 rarely observed V segments, including chromosome 9 orphons, were excluded from the earlier analysis of approximately 500 of the donors because counts were too low. In a later genetic analysis, a missense DCLRE1C variant was associated with V-gene and J-gene trimming of TCR beta chains, and the association was replicated in an independent cohort. The authors suggested that the approach could potentially be extended to other disease states and immunological phenotypes. According to a later analysis, parvovirus B19, influenza, CMV and Epstein-Barr virus appeared linked to several top co-occurrence clusters. Compared with the roughly 700-donor mean, donors in an Asian-associated ancestry cluster had fewer N-insertions in productive TCRs, according to a later genetic analysis. In a later analysis, most CMV-associated TCR beta chains were found to appear HLA-restricted, with HLA associations seemingly driven largely by CMV exposure. Specific HLA alleles were associated with around 18,000 TCR beta sequences at a false discovery rate of 0.05 in a later analysis. Because HLA typing was missing for some donors at each locus, association tests included only the typed subset. Only TCR beta chains were sequenced in this cohort, and the absence of alpha or paired-chain data limited detectable features.

Libraries were made using the immunoSEQ multiplex PCR assay. For the multiplex PCR, a mixture combining 60 forward primers for TCR Vbeta segments and 13 reverse primers for TCR Jbeta segments was used. The CDR3 region of rearranged TCR beta genes was amplified from genomic DNA with a multiplex PCR assay. The amplified TCR beta libraries were sequenced on the Illumina HiSeq System as 87-base-pair reads. The authors' analysis ran thus. Across the roughly 700 repertoires, a later analysis counted tens of millions of unique TCR beta chains, 9.5 million to 13 million of which were shared by at least two donors. Raw reads were error-corrected and collapsed into unique sequences with a nearest-neighbor algorithm that merged closely related sequences to remove PCR and sequencing errors. Alignment of CDR3 sequences to IMGT reference sequences was used to assign V, D and J gene segments. For a sequence to be retained, a match of at least six nucleotides was required to both a V gene segment and a J gene segment. Rearrangements were classified as productive when the CDR3 lacked stop codons and remained in frame with V and J, and all other rearrangements were classified as non-productive. Following IMGT convention, CDR3 was defined as the stretch from the second conserved V-encoded cysteine up to the conserved J-encoded phenylalanine. Sequences without an unambiguous match to a single V gene segment were excluded from the earlier analysis of almost 600 of the donors. An earlier analysis of 500 to 700 of the donors classified V segments as functional when productive rearrangements were above 56.7% and as segregating when the standard deviation between donors was above 5%. A statistical classification framework was developed to diagnose cytomegalovirus status using the catalog of TCR beta chain sequences. In a later analysis, TCR nucleotide sequences were compared against IMGT/GENE-DB human TR gene sequences so that V and J genes could be assigned. Using the TCRdist pipeline, a later analysis assigned CDR3 sequences along with most-parsimonious VDJ recombination scenarios. In a later analysis, each TCR beta chain was defined by its CDR3 amino acid sequence together with its V-gene family, and reads without a unique V-gene family were excluded. As a way to deal with suspected cross-contamination and a sequencing artifact, a later analysis dropped approximately 590 nucleotide sequences that were highly shared and had low generation probability. A later analysis calculated a clonal expansion index for each public chain from normalized within-repertoire ranks of inferred template counts. Generation probabilities in a later analysis came from a VDJ recombination model fitted to out-of-frame rearrangements, and those results were checked against IGoR. A later analysis scored TCR-TCR, TCR-HLA and TCR-CMV co-occurrence with hypergeometric tests, applying a repertoire-size bias correction to TCR pairs. To estimate false discovery rates, a later analysis permuted the HLA or CMV assignments 20 times. In a later analysis, co-occurring TCRs were grouped using DBSCAN, with TCRdist sequence similarity added in when clustering inside HLA-allele-positive subsets. Co-occurrence clustering excluded repertoires with fewer than 30,000 or more than 120,000 public chains, plus five with anomalous nucleotide sharing. The clones in this table, taken by TCRdb from immuneACCESS, are in-frame only. Not every clone is retained; where verified, under half of the shortfall comes from an unresolved V gene, and the cause of the rest is unknown. V, J and clone size are those of that table, while D and trimming were read from the DNA. Present in this sample are over 85,000 clones, around 87% of which were seen just once. The biggest ten clones account for around 2% of the sample.

On this clone: The clone's antigen remains unknown. Within one base of it there is no much larger clone, and no base qualities were kept.

From the cysteine through the phenylalanine, the CDR3 covers 16 amino acids. The entry retains the CDR3 DNA only, 48 bases that are in frame from base 1. V lost 1 base and J lost 3 bases, and the count of bases not matched to a germline gene is 8. Taken from the germline V gene, the CDR1 and CDR2 loops are SGHRS and YFSETQ. The cohort consisted of 600 to 750 healthy bone marrow donors. At the time of sampling, every cohort member was nominally healthy, though immune exposures that went unrecorded were likely present. The donor tested CMV seronegative, placing the donor among the 352 seronegative members of the cohort. A peripheral blood sample was collected from each donor, and TCR beta sequencing was performed on peripheral blood mononuclear cells. The Qiagen DNeasy Blood Extraction Kit was used to extract genomic DNA from the blood cell samples.

The chain couples TRBV5-1 to TRBJ1-1; TRBD1 aligns with 8 central bases. The clonotype originates from a man aged 35 to 55 in good health and CMV-seronegative. The sequencing sample was made of PBMCs. The base sequence is TGCGCCAGCAGCTTGTCAGGGGGCGCGGGCGACACTGAAGCTTTCTTT. Protein translation: CASSLSGGAGDTEAFF.